The clone carrying this T cell receptor (beta chain) came up once. Its target is unknown. The PCR contained 60 Vbeta and 13 Jbeta primers. Clones were sequenced by immunoSEQ multiplex PCR, and TCRdb holds only the in-frame ones, with some missing. The sample lists 100,000 to 150,000 clones, under 85% occurring once. This sample stems from a study of cytomegalovirus exposure and HLA in healthy donors. In the study overall: An earlier analysis identified 117 million unique TCR beta sequences in 150 million to 200 million T cells. Membership in the Caucasian-associated ancestry cluster was found for around 81% of 300 to 500 genotyped donors. General study points: Follow-up analysis later connected one missense variant in DCLRE1C with trimming of TCR beta V- and J-genes. With DRB1 most and HLA-C fewest, TCR association rates differed between HLA loci in a later analysis.

With 1 base removed from V and 2 bases from J, the gap between germline ends came to 11 bases. This CDR3 spans 15 amino acids. From germline, CDR1 is SEHNR and CDR2 FQNEAQ (reference sequence). This clonotype was obtained from a woman in her 40s in good health and CMV-seropositive. The sequenced sample was PBMCs. The chain links TRBV7-9 to TRBJ1-2; no clear D. The CDR3 DNA reads as TGTGCCAGCAGCTTAGTGGAGGGAGTAAACTATGGCTACACCTTC. Its protein product is CASSLVEGVNYGYTF.